Here is one T cell receptor (beta chain) with its context. This sample was taken from a study of blood T cell repertoires in COVID-19. Study background: The United States, Italy and Spain were the sources of the acute and convalescent COVID-19 samples.

This CDR3 spans 17 amino acids. From germline, CDR1 is LGHNA and CDR2 YSLEER. Trimming cost V 2 bases and J 2 bases; bases outside gene matches: 11. As originally analysed: Nucleated cell counts were estimated from reference gene primer amplification. TCRdb's copy holds only in-frame clones and misses some; the assay was immunoSEQ multiplex PCR. V and J calls and clone size come straight from that table; D and trimming were deduced from the DNA. The data show about 390,000 clones, just under 90% seen once. Recruitment covered under 25 US areas and drew participants whose ages spanned about 18 to 89 years. Symptom resolution, clearance, or two negative PCRs marked the recovered donors of Cohort 3.

V and J are TRBV4-3 and TRBJ1-2; 7 bases are a match to TRBD1. The receptor was derived from a woman aged 45-65 years who had recovered from COVID-19. Specimen: PBMCs or T cells enriched from blood (not recorded which). The CDR3 loop is CASSQPDPTGRNYGYTF. CDR3 bases: TGCGCCAGCAGCCAACCGGACCCGACAGGGAGAAACTATGGCTACACCTTC.